The 27 T cell receptor beta chains presented below share a single source sample, sequenced in a study of OX40 agonist ivuxolimab in advanced cancers. Data came from immunoSEQ multiplex PCR; TCRdb stores just in-frame clones and leaves some out. The sample has 70,000 to 95,000 clones, around 90% seen once. Source: CD4+ or CD8+ T cells sorted from blood, taken in a trial of the OX40 agonist ivuxolimab. These receptors all stem from an adult with an advanced solid tumor such as melanoma, head and neck, liver or kidney cancer.

The J gene is TRBJ1-5, the V gene TRBV2; D not resolved. This CDR3 has 15 residues. CDR1 and CDR2 (germline): SNHLY, FYNNEI. Trimming cost V 2 bases and J 1 base, with 9 bases left between them. CDR3 sequence (DNA): TGTGCCAGCAGTGAACAGACTTTCAGCAATCAGCCCCAGCATTTT. Translating gives CASSEQTFSNQPQHF.

This sequence joins TRBV18 and TRBJ2-5; perhaps TRBD2 as D (5 bases). The CDR3 sequence is 14 residues long. Germline CDR1 reads KGHSH; CDR2 reads LQKENI. V gave up 1 base and J gave up 4 bases, with 10 bases separating them. The DNA for the CDR3 is TGTGCCAGCTCACCACAGGGAGATTTAGAGACCCAGTACTTC. Amino acid sequence: CASSPQGDLETQYF.

This chain connects TRBV19 to TRBJ2-5, with a possible D match to TRBD2 (5 bases). V was shortened by 2 bases and J by 7 bases, with 8 bases between the two germline ends. CDR3 length: 12 residues. Germline-derived CDR1 and CDR2 are LNHDA and SQIVND (reference sequence). The CDR3 DNA is TGTGCCAGTAGTATATCCGAGGGGACCCAGTACTTC. As protein: CASSISEGTQYF. Full variable domain (missing parts from reference TRBV19 and TRBJ2-5): DGGITQSPKYLFRKEGQNVTLSCEQNLNHDAMYWYRQDPGQGLRLIYYSQIVNDFQKGDIAEGYSVSREKKESFPLTVTSAQKNPTAFYLCASSISEGTQYFGPGTRLLVL.

This clone was detected only once. The CDR3 region is CASSLLPGTGEGGYTF. DNA for the CDR3: TGTGCCAGCAGTTTACTTCCAGGGACAGGGGAAGGCGGCTACACCTTC. The rearrangement uses TRBV28 and TRBJ1-2, with 10 bases aligning to TRBD1. Germline V gene data show CDR1 as MDHEN and CDR2 as SYDVKM. Unmatched junction bases numbered 11, after V lost 2 bases and J lost 8 bases. CDR3 length: 16 amino acids.

V usage is TRBV5-1 and J usage is TRBJ1-1; TRBD1 agrees at 7 bases. Looked up from germline, CDR1 is SGHRS and CDR2 is YFSETQ. The CDR3 sequence is 14 residues long. The V segment lost 4 bases and the J segment 4 bases; nucleotides outside the gene matches: 7. CDR3 region: CASSLDRVATEAFF. In DNA form, the CDR3 reads TGCGCCAGCAGCCTAGACAGGGTGGCCACTGAAGCTTTCTTT.

This clone occurred once. The chain has TRBV5-5 and TRBJ1-5, with TRBD1 matching 10 bases. The germline CDR1 and CDR2 sequences are SGHKS and YYEKEE (reference sequence). Trimming took 4 bases from V and 1 from J; bases not matched to a gene: 2. This CDR3 spans 15 amino acids. Here the CDR3 reads CASSRGQGSNQPQHF. CDR3 nucleotide sequence: TGTGCCAGCAGCAGGGGACAGGGGAGCAATCAGCCCCAGCATTTT.

V is TRBV11-2 and J is TRBJ1-3, with D perhaps matching TRBD1 (6 bases). The CDR3 consists of 14 residues. Trimming removed 6 bases from V and 4 bases from J, with 13 bases in between. The germline gives CDR1 SGHAT, CDR2 FQNNGV. The DNA for the CDR3 is TGTGCCAGCAGTCCAACAGGGCCAGGAAACACCATATATTTT. Encoded protein: CASSPTGPGNTIYF. The full variable domain, its missing parts supplied by reference TRBV11-2 and TRBJ1-3, is EAGVAQSPRYKIIEKRQSVAFWCNPISGHATLYWYQQILGQGPKLLIQFQNNGVVDDSQLPKDRFSAERLKGVDSTLKIQPAKLEDSAVYLCASSPTGPGNTIYFGEGSWLTVV.

The chain couples TRBV18 to TRBJ2-7; TRBD2 matches 11 bases. This CDR3 spans 14 amino acids. Germline V lookup: CDR1 KGHSH, CDR2 LQKENI. V was pared by 3 bases and J by 5 bases, with 3 bases of the junction left unmatched. In DNA, the CDR3 is TGTGCCAGCTCACCTAGCGGGAGGGAGCACGAGCAGTACTTC. Amino acids: CASSPSGREHEQYF.

This chain joins TRBV27 and TRBJ1-5, with D possibly TRBD1 on 5 matching bases. In germline, CDR1 is MNHEY, CDR2 SMNVEV (reference sequence). The CDR3 runs 14 residues. Trimming left V 7 bases short and J 4 bases short, with 14 bases between. CDR3 in DNA: TGTGCCAGCACCCGAGGGGATGGGAATCAGCCCCAGCATTTT. The encoded protein is CASTRGDGNQPQHF.

The V call is TRBV5-5, the J call TRBJ1-5; tentatively, D is TRBD1 (6 bases). Trimming removed 1 base from V and 9 bases from J, with 11 bases in between. CDR3 length: 13 residues. The germline V gene encodes CDR1 SGHKS and CDR2 YYEKEE (reference sequence). The CDR3 DNA follows: TGTGCCAGCAGCTTGAGGGGGGACTGGCCCCAGCATTTT. Translating gives CASSLRGDWPQHF.

The CDR3 here is CASSYSVAGGYEQYF. The CDR3 region has the DNA TGTGCCAGCAGTTACAGCGTTGCGGGAGGTTACGAGCAGTACTTC. The rearrangement links TRBV6-6 to TRBJ2-7; TRBD2 agrees at 8 bases. Looked up from germline, CDR1 is MNHNY and CDR2 is SVGAGI (reference sequence). The CDR3 is 15 amino acids. V gave up 2 bases and J gave up 4 bases; unmatched junction bases: 7.

The chain combines TRBV19 with TRBJ2-3; the D gene is possibly TRBD2 (6 bases). The ends were cut back, 6 bases at V and 1 base at J, with 11 bases in the middle. Germline-derived CDR1 and CDR2 are LNHDA and SQIVND (reference sequence). The CDR3 runs to 14 residues. The CDR3 is CASRGRYGTDTQYF. The CDR3 nucleotides read TGTGCCAGTAGAGGGAGGTACGGCACAGATACGCAGTATTTT.

This clone is a singleton in its sample. This chain connects TRBV29-1 to TRBJ2-5; 7 bases align to TRBD2. This CDR3 has 14 residues. The germline V gene has CDR1 SQVTM and CDR2 ANQGSEA. V gave up 6 bases and J gave up 5 bases; unmatched junction bases: 12. The CDR3 DNA reads as TGCAGCGTGGGGCCTAGCGGAGACCCGGAGACCCAGTACTTC. Its translation is CSVGPSGDPETQYF. The full variable domain, rest sourced from reference TRBV29-1 and TRBJ2-5, is SAVISQKPSRDICQRGTSLTIQCQVDSQVTMMFWYRQQPGQSLTLIATANQGSEATYESGFVIDKFPISRPNLTFSTLTVSNMSPEDSSIYLCSVGPSGDPETQYFGPGTRLLVL.

This chain uses TRBV19 with TRBJ1-4, with D possibly TRBD1 on 5 matching bases. The CDR3 is 15 residues long. V was trimmed by 8 bases and J by 4 bases, leaving 17 bases between them. Germline lookup yields CDR1 LNHDA and CDR2 SQIVND (reference sequence). Here the CDR3 reads CASGRGARGNEKLFF. The DNA of the CDR3 is TGTGCCAGTGGACGAGGGGCGCGAGGTAATGAAAAACTGTTTTTT.

The V call is TRBV7-8, the J call TRBJ1-3; no firm D call. CDR3 length: 16 residues. Deletions cut 3 bases from V and 2 bases from J, with 14 bases between. Germline loops: CDR1 SGHVS, CDR2 FQNEAQ. The CDR3 loop is CASSLKPTVTGNTIYF. For the CDR3, the DNA is TGTGCCAGCAGCTTGAAACCTACGGTTACTGGAAACACCATATATTTT.

The V and J genes are TRBV2 and TRBJ1-5; D is uncertain. The germline V and J ends were trimmed by 2 bases and 8 bases, with 10 bases remaining between them. The germline gives CDR1 SNHLY, CDR2 FYNNEI. This CDR3 is built from 13 residues. CDR3 bases: TGTGCCAGCAGTGAAAGAAGGGCAGAGCCCCAGCATTTT. This encodes CASSERRAEPQHF.

V usage is TRBV10-3 and J usage is TRBJ2-3, with TRBD2 matching 11 bases. Unmatched junction bases numbered 0, after V lost 2 bases and J lost 5 bases. The CDR3 sequence is 14 residues long. In germline, CDR1 is ENHRY, CDR2 SYGVKD. In nucleotides, the CDR3 is TGTGCCATCAGTGAGGGACTAGCGGGAGATACGCAGTATTTT. Translating it yields CAISEGLAGDTQYF.

The CDR3 DNA is TGTGCCAGTAGTTACTCAGACAGTTTATCCTACGAGCAGTACTTC. Translated, it gives CASSYSDSLSYEQYF. The V and J genes are TRBV19 and TRBJ2-7, with a tentative D call TRBD1 (5 bases). In germline, CDR1 is LNHDA, CDR2 SQIVND (reference sequence). The CDR3 sequence is 15 residues long. V gave up 5 bases and J gave up 1 base, with 15 bases separating them.

V is TRBV28 and J is TRBJ2-2, with 8 bases aligning to TRBD2. CDR1 and CDR2 (germline): MDHEN, SYDVKM. This CDR3 spans 15 amino acids. The junction had 6 bases not matched to a gene; V was cut back by 5 bases and J by 4 bases. The CDR3 protein is CASSQAGALTGELFF. CDR3 nucleotides: TGTGCCAGCAGTCAAGCGGGAGCGCTCACCGGGGAGCTGTTTTTT.

This chain joins TRBV15 and TRBJ1-4; 7 nucleotides line up with TRBD1. After removal of 7 bases from V and 4 bases from J, the junction contained 6 bases not matched to a gene. Looked up from germline, CDR1 is LNHNV and CDR2 is YYDKDF (reference sequence). This CDR3 is 14 amino acids long. Here the CDR3 DNA reads TGTGCCACCAAACCGGCAGGGGGTAATGAAAAACTGTTTTTT. This gives the protein CATKPAGGNEKLFF. The full variable domain, its missing parts supplied by reference TRBV15 and TRBJ1-4, is DAMVIQNPRYQVTQFGKPVTLSCSQTLNHNVMYWYQQKSSQAPKLLFHYYDKDFNNEADTPDNFQSRRPNTSFCFLDIRSPGLGDTAMYLCATKPAGGNEKLFFGSGTQLSVL.

The chain joins TRBV6-1 to TRBJ2-1; D may be TRBD2 (5 bases). CDR3 size: 14 residues. The V gene lost 2 bases and the J gene lost 9 bases, with 14 bases spanning the gap. Per the germline V gene, CDR1 is MNHNS and CDR2 is SASEGT. The CDR3 sequence is CASSEMVGVGEQFF. The CDR3 DNA reads as TGTGCCAGCAGTGAAATGGTGGGAGTTGGTGAGCAGTTCTTC.

The rearrangement links TRBV5-1 to TRBJ2-1, with 10 bases aligning to TRBD2. The trim removed 4 bases at V and 6 bases at J, leaving 4 bases unmatched. CDR3 length: 14 residues. The germline CDR1 and CDR2 sequences are SGHRS and YFSETQ. CDR3 sequence: CASSPGLASNEQFF. The CDR3 DNA sequence: TGCGCCAGCAGCCCGGGACTAGCGAGCAATGAGCAGTTCTTC.

In this sample, this clone turned up once. This chain uses TRBV4-2 with TRBJ1-6, with 10 bases lining up with TRBD1. Trimming removed 0 bases from V and 10 bases from J; junction bases left unmatched: 6. The CDR3 has 16 residues. Germline lookup yields CDR1 LGHNA and CDR2 YNFKEQ. CDR3 nucleotides: TGTGCCAGCAGCCAAGATGGGGACAGGGGAGGATCACCCCTCCACTTT. Translation gives CASSQDGDRGGSPLHF.

The chain carries TRBV18 and TRBJ2-1; 8 bases agree with TRBD1. V shed 6 bases and J 8 bases; nucleotides not matched to a gene: 6. Germline CDR1 is KGHSH and CDR2 is LQKENI. The CDR3 contains 13 residues. The CDR3: CASSDQGAHEQFF. In nucleotides, the CDR3 is TGTGCCAGCTCGGACCAGGGGGCCCATGAGCAGTTCTTC.

Concerning this clone: At one end the junction does not follow the germline gene, possibly because of a read error. The V gene is TRBV19, the J gene TRBJ2-3; a weak D match, TRBD2 (5 bases). Germline V gene sequence: CDR1 LNHDA, CDR2 SQIVND (reference sequence). The CDR3 runs to 12 residues. The CDR3 loop reads CASSTSKDTQYF. In DNA, the CDR3 is TGTGCCAGTAGTACTAGCAAAGATACGCAGTATTTT.

The rearrangement joins TRBV6-1 to TRBJ1-1; 7 nucleotides align to TRBD1. Trimming removed 6 bases from V and 0 bases from J; junction bases left unmatched: 4. The CDR3 totals 14 residues. Germline V gene sequence: CDR1 MNHNS, CDR2 SASEGT. The CDR3 spells CASSLQGVNTEAFF. CDR3 in DNA: TGTGCCAGCAGCCTCCAGGGGGTGAACACTGAAGCTTTCTTT.

This clone is a singleton in its sample. The chain is built from TRBV5-6 and TRBJ2-1; TRBD1 matches 7 bases. This CDR3 has 13 residues. J was trimmed by 10 bases and V by 5 bases; bases with no gene match: 9. The germline V gene has CDR1 SGHDT and CDR2 YYEEEE. CDR3 amino acids: CASRTGKVSEQFF. The CDR3 DNA reads TGTGCCAGCAGGACAGGGAAGGTATCCGAGCAGTTCTTC.